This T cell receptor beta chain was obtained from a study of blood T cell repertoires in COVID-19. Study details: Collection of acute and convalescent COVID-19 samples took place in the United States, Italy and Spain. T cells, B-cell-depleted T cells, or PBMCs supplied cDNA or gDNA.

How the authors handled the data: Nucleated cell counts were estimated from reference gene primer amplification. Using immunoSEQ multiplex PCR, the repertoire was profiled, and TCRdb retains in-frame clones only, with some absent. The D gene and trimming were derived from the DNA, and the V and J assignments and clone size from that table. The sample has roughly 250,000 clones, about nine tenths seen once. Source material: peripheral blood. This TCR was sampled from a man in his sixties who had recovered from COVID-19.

This CDR3 is CASLAREYQETQYF. CDR3 sequence (DNA): TGTGCCAGTCTCGCTAGGGAGTACCAAGAGACCCAGTACTTC. The chain joins TRBV2 to TRBJ2-5; perhaps TRBD2 as D (5 bases). CDR1 and CDR2 (germline): SNHLY, FYNNEI. Trimming shortened V by 9 bases and J by 0 bases, and 14 bases separated the two germline ends. The CDR3 contains 14 residues.